A selection of T cell receptor beta chains follows, all from one sample in a study of naive and memory T cell subsets. Via MiXCR, TCRdb re-called the UMI-ligation and nested PCR reads, giving one row per CDR3 protein. The table has tens of thousands of distinct CDR3 sequences, about an eighth seen once. The sequenced material came from effector memory CD4+ T cells from blood. These TCRs come from a human donor in good health. The CDR3 runs from the conserved cysteine through the conserved F or W. A D gene is named only where the DNA matches it firmly. Clone sizes are given selectively: once, few, many, or a class where the clone is expanded.

CASSQWGGEQFF	TGTGCCAGCAGCCAATGGGGGGGTGAGCAGTTCTTC	TRBD2	NA	TRBV3-1	TRBJ2-1
CASSLVGLGRGETQYF	TGTGCCAGCAGCTTGGTGGGGCTTGGGAGGGGTGAGACCCAGTACTTC	TRBD2	NA	TRBV5-4	TRBJ2-5
CASSYTGVAGYEQYF	TGTGCCAGTAGCTATACAGGGGTCGCAGGCTACGAGCAGTACTTC	TRBD1	few	TRBV19	TRBJ2-7
CASSLGRVSNQPQHF	TGTGCCAGCAGCTTAGGCCGAGTTAGCAATCAGCCCCAGCATTTT	NA	few	TRBV7-2	TRBJ1-5
CSARDGASADTQYF	TGCAGTGCTAGAGATGGGGCGTCGGCAGATACGCAGTATTTT	NA	NA	TRBV20-1	TRBJ2-3
CASSKVRRPTDTQYF	TGTGCCAGCAGTAAAGTAAGAAGGCCAACAGATACGCAGTATTTT	NA	many	TRBV2	TRBJ2-3
CASTYAAGPNTGELFF	TGCGCCAGCACCTACGCAGCGGGTCCGAACACCGGGGAGCTGTTTTTT	NA	many	TRBV5-1	TRBJ2-2
CASSPYPWGQSYEQYF	TGTGCCAGCAGCCCGTACCCGTGGGGACAGTCCTACGAGCAGTACTTC	TRBD1	many	TRBV7-8	TRBJ2-7
CSASSWGISNQPQHF	TGCAGTGCTAGTTCTTGGGGTATCAGCAATCAGCCCCAGCATTTT	NA	NA	TRBV20-1	TRBJ1-5
CASSYSRRGKREQYF	TGTGCCAGCAGTTACTCGAGGAGGGGCAAGCGCGAGCAGTACTTC	NA	NA	TRBV6-7	TRBJ2-7
CSATLAGGPGEQYF	TGCAGTGCTACTCTAGCGGGAGGGCCGGGCGAGCAGTACTTC	TRBD2	NA	TRBV20-1	TRBJ2-7
CASSISTTINEQFF	TGTGCCAGTAGTATATCCACAACCATAAATGAGCAGTTCTTC	NA	many	TRBV19	TRBJ2-1
CASSYPGTFPQETQYF	TGTGCCAGCAGCTACCCCGGGACTTTTCCCCAAGAGACCCAGTACTTC	NA	many	TRBV7-2	TRBJ2-5
CASSPGQISSYEQYF	TGCGCCAGCAGCCCCGGACAGATCAGCTCCTACGAGCAGTACTTC	NA	many	TRBV4-3	TRBJ2-7
CASSLGSTNYGYTF	TGTGCCAGCAGTTTAGGGAGTACTAACTATGGCTACACCTTC	NA	few	TRBV28	TRBJ1-2
CASSEAGRNTEAFF	TGTGCCAGCAGTGAAGCTGGGCGTAACACTGAAGCTTTCTTT	NA	few	TRBV2	TRBJ1-1
CSASVRGVGTDTQYF	TGCAGTGCTAGCGTCCGCGGGGTAGGCACAGATACGCAGTATTTT	NA	few	TRBV20-1	TRBJ2-3